This TCR beta chain was profiled in a study of regulatory T cells in long-lasting Graves disease. To make TCR beta libraries, researchers used iRepertoire HTBI primers and Arm-PCR of CDR3 regions. TCRdb recomputed calls from the multiplex PCR reads with MiXCR, one row per CDR3 protein. The sample includes a few hundred thousand distinct CDR3 sequences, approximately 15% seen only once; the top ten take around 27%. As for time point: newly diagnosed GD, antithyroid drugs for less than 3 months. RNA extracted from PBMCs served as the sequencing template. V lost 0 bases to trimming and J lost 3 bases, with 10 bases between them. The CDR3 is 15 residues long. Germline values: CDR1 SGDLS, CDR2 YYNGEE. This clonotype occurred many times. This same sample was also part of a study on T cells in Graves' hyperthyroidism and ophthalmopathy. From that paper: The HTBI primer set drove a first-round RT-PCR of the TCR CDR3.

Material: peripheral blood mononuclear cells (PBMCs), obtained at new diagnosis, from a patient treated with antithyroid drugs. This clonotype was obtained from a man aged 35-49 years with Graves disease. V and J are TRBV9 and TRBJ2-1; D may be TRBD1 or TRBD2 (6 bases each). In nucleotides, the CDR3 is TGTGCCAGCAGCGTAGAGGGGGGCCGCTACAATGAGCAGTTCTTC. Amino acid sequence: CASSVEGGRYNEQFF.